Each of the 20 T cell receptor beta chains below was sequenced from the same sample in a study of T cell changes during pregnancy in multiple sclerosis. Clones were read by immunoSEQ multiplex PCR, and TCRdb kept only the in-frame ones, dropping some. The sample holds tens of thousands of clones, 92% seen once. The sequences come from CD4+ T cells from peripheral blood mononuclear cells, collected after pregnancy. The source of these receptors is a female donor in good health, enrolled as a control in a pregnancy study.

A note on this clone: The junction shows a germline mismatch at one end, possibly a read error. This chain uses TRBV9 with TRBJ2-7, with 8 bases fitting TRBD2. Germline V CDR1 and CDR2: SGDLS, YYNGEE. The CDR3 is made up of 15 amino acids. Written as DNA, the CDR3 is TGTGCCAGCAGCGTAGAAGGTAGCGGGGCGTACGAGCAGTGCTTC. Its translation is CASSVEGSGAYEQCF.

The CDR3 loop is CASIMRLAGDGETQYF. The CDR3 nucleotides are TGTGCCAGCATCATGAGACTAGCGGGGGACGGGGAGACCCAGTACTTC. The chain uses TRBV18 and TRBJ2-5, with 12 bases aligning to TRBD2. CDR3 length: 16 residues. Germline loops: CDR1 KGHSH, CDR2 LQKENI. Trimming removed 8 bases from V and 5 bases from J; junction bases left unmatched: 12.

The J gene is TRBJ2-3, the V gene TRBV7-2; maybe TRBD1 (6 bases). This CDR3 has 16 residues. The germline V gene encodes CDR1 SGHTA and CDR2 FQGNSA. Trimming cost V 8 bases and J 2 bases, with 20 bases left between them. In DNA form, the CDR3 reads TGTGCCAGCCCATCCCAGGGGTCTCCGCTCACAGATACGCAGTATTTT. Protein sequence: CASPSQGSPLTDTQYF.

The sample holds one count of this clone. This chain links TRBV7-9 with TRBJ2-6; perhaps TRBD1 as D (6 bases). The V gene's germline CDR1 is SEHNR and CDR2 FQNEAQ (reference sequence). V dropped 6 bases and J dropped 0 bases, with 18 bases sitting between them. The CDR3 spans 18 residues. CDR3 nucleotide sequence: TGTGCCAGCAGTCGTTCTCGGGACACACGCTCTGGGGCCAACGTCCTGACTTTC. As protein: CASSRSRDTRSGANVLTF.

The chain is built from TRBV6-1 and TRBJ2-5; no reliable D call. V was clipped by 2 bases and J by 5 bases, with 9 bases between them. The CDR3 is made up of 13 amino acids. Germline CDR1 and CDR2: MNHNS and SASEGT. The CDR3 nucleotides are TGTGCCAGCAGTGAAACCCCCCAGGAGACCCAGTACTTC. Translating gives CASSETPQETQYF.

V gene TRBV11-2 combines with J gene TRBJ2-5; 12 bases agree with TRBD2. The CDR3 has 16 amino acids. Per germline, CDR1 SGHAT and CDR2 FQNNGV. V dropped 1 base and J dropped 7; count of bases not matched to a gene: 7. CDR3 sequence (DNA): TGTGCCAGCAGCTTAGGCCCTAGCGGGGGGGCCGGGACCCAGTACTTC. This codes for CASSLGPSGGAGTQYF.

This chain uses TRBV4-2 with TRBJ2-7; D is perhaps TRBD1 (5 bases). The CDR3 is 12 amino acids. Trimming pared 0 bases from V and 6 bases from J, leaving 6 bases between. The germline V gene has CDR1 LGHNA and CDR2 YNFKEQ. The CDR3 sequence: CASSQDGAEQYF. CDR3 in DNA: TGTGCCAGCAGCCAAGATGGGGCCGAGCAGTACTTC.

This chain uses TRBV7-2 with TRBJ2-7; D is perhaps TRBD2 (5 bases). The ends were cut back, 6 bases at V and 4 bases at J, with 19 bases in the middle. This CDR3 region has 15 residues. The germline CDR1 and CDR2 sequences are SGHTA and FQGNSA. The CDR3, as DNA: TGTGCCAGCAGTTCAATCCGAAGCGGCCTGTACGAGCAGTACTTC. It yields the protein CASSSIRSGLYEQYF.

The chain has TRBV18 and TRBJ2-2; D remains unclear. The CDR3 has 14 amino acids. Germline CDR1 KGHSH, CDR2 LQKENI. Trimming removed 2 bases from V and 5 bases from J, with 9 bases in between. The CDR3 is CASSPKVQTGELFF. CDR3 nucleotide sequence: TGTGCCAGCTCACCAAAGGTACAGACCGGGGAGCTGTTTTTT.

The chain links TRBV18 to TRBJ1-1, with a possible D match to TRBD1 (5 bases). From germline, CDR1 is KGHSH and CDR2 LQKENI. The CDR3 loop spans 14 amino acids. V lost 1 base, J lost 1 base, and 7 bases lay in between. CDR3 sequence: CASSPQGPNTEAFF. The CDR3 nucleotides read TGTGCCAGCTCACCACAGGGGCCGAACACTGAAGCTTTCTTT.

The chain uses TRBV2 and TRBJ1-4; D is unclear. This CDR3 is built from 14 residues. CDR1 and CDR2 (germline): SNHLY, FYNNEI. With 7 bases removed from V and 8 bases from J, the gap between germline ends came to 17 bases. This CDR3 is CASTPRARGEKLFF. DNA for the CDR3: TGTGCCAGCACCCCAAGGGCCAGAGGGGAAAAACTGTTTTTT.

This rearrangement joins TRBV9 to TRBJ1-6; weak D call: TRBD1 (5 bases). V lost 0 bases and J lost 9, with 10 bases in between. The CDR3 consists of 14 residues. Per germline, CDR1 SGDLS and CDR2 YYNGEE. The CDR3 here is CASSVDQGGSPLHF. Written as DNA, the CDR3 is TGTGCCAGCAGCGTAGACCAGGGTGGTTCACCCCTCCACTTT. The full variable domain, its missing parts supplied by reference TRBV9 and TRBJ1-6, is DSGVTQTPKHLITATGQRVTLRCSPRSGDLSVYWYQQSLDQGLQFLIQYYNGEERAKGNILERFSAQQFPDLHSELNLSSLELGDSALYFCASSVDQGGSPLHFGNGTRLTVT.

V gene TRBV4-1 combines with J gene TRBJ1-5, with 10 positions matching TRBD1. The V and J ends lost 4 bases and 4 bases, in that order; junction bases with no gene match: 13. CDR1 and CDR2 (germline): MGHRA, YSYEKL. The CDR3 is 18 residues long. CDR3 protein: CASSPHGNPGQGNQPQHF. The CDR3 region has the DNA TGCGCCAGCAGCCCTCACGGGAACCCGGGACAGGGGAATCAGCCCCAGCATTTT.

This chain joins TRBV5-1 and TRBJ2-2; 9 bases match TRBD1. The germline V gene encodes CDR1 SGHRS and CDR2 YFSETQ. The CDR3 is made up of 14 amino acids. Losses at the gene ends were 0 bases for V and 7 bases for J; bases not matched to a gene: 1. CDR3 nucleotides: TGCGCCAGCAGCTTGGGGACAGGGGTCGGGGAGCTGTTTTTT. As protein: CASSLGTGVGELFF.

The chain recombines TRBV5-6 with TRBJ2-4, with 10 bases lining up with TRBD1. The V segment lost 4 bases and the J segment 7 bases; nucleotides outside the gene matches: 8. From germline, CDR1 is SGHDT and CDR2 YYEEEE. The CDR3 loop spans 15 amino acids. The CDR3 protein is CASSPAGQGRNIQYF. CDR3 in DNA: TGTGCCAGCAGCCCGGCGGGACAGGGGAGGAACATTCAGTACTTC.

V is TRBV19 and J is TRBJ1-2, with 8 bases that match TRBD1. V shed 10 bases and J 5 bases; nucleotides not matched to a gene: 6. Germline CDR1 is LNHDA and CDR2 is SQIVND (reference sequence). CDR3 size: 12 residues. CDR3 sequence (DNA): TGTGCCACCACGGACAGGGTGTATGGCTACACCTTC. It codes for CATTDRVYGYTF.

The V gene is TRBV7-2, the J gene TRBJ1-2, with D hard to call. V lost 5 bases and J lost 7, with 20 bases in between. This CDR3 is 15 amino acids long. Germline values: CDR1 SGHTA, CDR2 FQGNSA. The CDR3 loop reads CASSPRLGSLSGYTF. The CDR3, as DNA: TGTGCCAGCAGCCCTAGGCTCGGTTCATTGAGTGGCTACACCTTC.

The chain carries TRBV18 and TRBJ2-3; 8 bases are shared with TRBD1. J was trimmed by 1 base and V by 6 bases; bases with no gene match: 6. Germline lookup yields CDR1 KGHSH and CDR2 LQKENI. The length of the CDR3 is 15 residues. The CDR3 is CASSRSGGGTDTQYF. The CDR3, as DNA: TGTGCCAGCTCCCGGTCAGGGGGCGGCACAGATACGCAGTATTTT.

The chain links TRBV4-2 to TRBJ2-7; D not resolved. Germline-derived CDR1 and CDR2 are LGHNA and YNFKEQ. The CDR3 consists of 15 residues. Trimming removed 0 bases at V and 0 bases at J, with 9 bases between. CDR3 region: CASSQDLRSSYEQYF. In DNA form, the CDR3 reads TGTGCCAGCAGCCAAGATTTAAGGAGCTCCTACGAGCAGTACTTC.

J is TRBJ2-3 and V is TRBV7-2; TRBD2 is a possible D gene (7 bases). The germline V gene has CDR1 SGHTA and CDR2 FQGNSA. There are 15 residues in the CDR3. Trimming shortened V by 6 bases and J by 3 bases, and 16 bases separated the two germline ends. CDR3 sequence reads: CASSRGGGGTDTQYF. CDR3 nucleotides: TGTGCCAGCAGTCGAGGGGGAGGGGGTACAGATACGCAGTATTTT.